A single sample gave rise to the 4 T cell receptor beta chains below, sequenced in a study of shared clonotypes between healthy human individuals. The assay was immunoSEQ multiplex PCR, and TCRdb's table has in-frame clones only and misses some. The sample consists of over 2 million clones, 85% to 95% of them appearing once. The specimen sequenced was naive CD4+ T cells from PBMCs. Noted subset: CD45RA+ positively selected. These TCRs come from a man aged 18 to 30 in good health. Some clones in this sample may be carry-over from other donors' samples.

The rearrangement links TRBV30 to TRBJ1-5; TRBD1 might be the D (6 bases). Germline loops: CDR1 GTSNPN, CDR2 SVGIG (reference sequence). Trimming pared 0 bases from V and 7 bases from J, leaving 13 bases between. The CDR3 length is 14 residues. CDR3 in amino acids: CAWSVNRARQPQHF. The CDR3 DNA is TGTGCCTGGAGTGTAAACAGGGCGAGACAGCCCCAGCATTTT.

This clone showed up just once. The chain combines TRBV28 with TRBJ1-1; D possibly corresponds to TRBD1 (5 bases). The CDR3 is made up of 15 amino acids. Trimming shortened V by 5 bases and J by 1 base, and 14 bases separated the two germline ends. CDR1 and CDR2 (germline): MDHEN, SYDVKM. CDR3 protein: CASSGHLFGNTEAFF. As DNA, the CDR3 is TGTGCCAGCAGTGGACACCTATTCGGGAACACTGAAGCTTTCTTT.

The chain couples TRBV9 to TRBJ2-3; perhaps TRBD2 as D (6 bases). Between the trimmed V and J ends, which lost 0 bases and 0 bases, there was a span of 14 bases. The CDR3 runs 17 residues. Germline CDR1 reads SGDLS; CDR2 reads YYNGEE. DNA for the CDR3: TGTGCCAGCAGCGTAGGGGCCGTGGGAGGCAGCACAGATACGCAGTATTTT. This sequence encodes CASSVGAVGGSTDTQYF. Drawing the rest from reference TRBV9 and TRBJ2-3, the complete variable domain is DSGVTQTPKHLITATGQRVTLRCSPRSGDLSVYWYQQSLDQGLQFLIQYYNGEERAKGNILERFSAQQFPDLHSELNLSSLELGDSALYFCASSVGAVGGSTDTQYFGPGTRLTVL.

The rearrangement joins TRBV5-1 to TRBJ1-1; D is ambiguous. The CDR3 loop spans 14 amino acids. V lost 5 bases to trimming and J lost 1 base, with 12 bases between them. From germline, CDR1 is SGHRS and CDR2 YFSETQ. CDR3 amino acids: CASSRVTENTEAFF. CDR3 coding DNA: TGCGCCAGCAGTCGGGTGACTGAGAACACTGAAGCTTTCTTT.